This T cell receptor (beta chain) derives from a study of monozygotic twins with inflammatory bowel disease. On this clonotype itself: The antigen is not known.

Whole-study findings and limits: Discrimination among different T cell subtypes was not achievable. Discordant twins had repertoire similarity that did not differ from that of concordant twins, possibly from limited power.

Blood samples measuring more than 2 ml were taken per donor. In preparing each TCR library, 3,500 to 4,500 ng of total RNA was used. TCRdb reanalyzed the 5' RACE reads, giving one entry per CDR3 protein sequence and no DNA. The table lists some 160,000 distinct CDR3 sequences. There are 14 residues in the CDR3. Germline CDR1 reads SGHDN; CDR2 reads FVKESK. The J gene is TRBJ1-4, the V gene TRBV14; checking the TCRdb D call of TRBD1 is not possible without DNA. The sequencing input was blood. The sequence came from a human donor with ulcerative colitis or Crohn's disease, or a healthy co-twin of an affected twin (not recorded which). CDR3 in amino acids: CASSQGQGDGKLFF.